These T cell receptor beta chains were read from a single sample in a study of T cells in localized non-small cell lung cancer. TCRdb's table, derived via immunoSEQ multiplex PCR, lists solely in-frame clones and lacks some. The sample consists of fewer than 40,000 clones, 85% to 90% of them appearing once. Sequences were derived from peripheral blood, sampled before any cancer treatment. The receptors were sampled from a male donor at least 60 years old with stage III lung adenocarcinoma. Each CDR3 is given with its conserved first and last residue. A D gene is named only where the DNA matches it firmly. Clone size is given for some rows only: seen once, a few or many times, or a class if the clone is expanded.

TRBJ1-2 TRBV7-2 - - TGTGCCAGCAGCGTAGACAGCAACTATGGCTACACCTTC CASSVDSNYGYTF
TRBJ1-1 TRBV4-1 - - TGCGCCAGCAGCCATCCTACCTCGTCGGGAGGGACTGAAGCTTTCTTT CASSHPTSSGGTEAFF
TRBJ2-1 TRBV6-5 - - TGTGCCAGCAGTAAGGGGACTGACTACAATGAGCAGTTCTTC CASSKGTDYNEQFF
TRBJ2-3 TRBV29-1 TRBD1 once TGCAGCGTAGGCACCGGACAGGCAGATACGCAGTATTTT CSVGTGQADTQYF
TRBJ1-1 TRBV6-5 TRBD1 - TGTGCCAGCGGAAAAGGACAGGGGAACACTGAAGCTTTCTTT CASGKGQGNTEAFF
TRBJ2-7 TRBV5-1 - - TGCGCCAGCAGCTTGGAACTCTCGGGCCGCTCCTACGAGCAGTACTTC CASSLELSGRSYEQYF
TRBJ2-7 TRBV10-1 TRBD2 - TGCGCCAGCTCGACCGGGACTAGCTCGTACGAGCAGTACTTC CASSTGTSSYEQYF
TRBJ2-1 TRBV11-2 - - TGTGCCAGCAGCCGGTCGGGAGCGGCCAATGAGCAGTTCTTC CASSRSGAANEQFF
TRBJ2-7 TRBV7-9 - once TGTGCCAGCGCTACAGAGATCTTTAACGAGCAGTACTTC CASATEIFNEQYF
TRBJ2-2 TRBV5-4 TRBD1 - TGTGCCAGCAGCCCGCGCGGACAGGACCCTACCGGGGAGCTGTTTTTT CASSPRGQDPTGELFF
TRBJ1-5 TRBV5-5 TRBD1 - TGTGCCAGCAGCATGGATGGGCAGGGGGTTCAGCCCCAGCATTTT CASSMDGQGVQPQHF
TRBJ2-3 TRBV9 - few TGTGCCAGCAGCCACGGGACCACTACAGATACGCAGTATTTT CASSHGTTTDTQYF
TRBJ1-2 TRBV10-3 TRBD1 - TGTGCCATCAGTGAGTTTACAGGGGATGGCTACACCTTC CAISEFTGDGYTF
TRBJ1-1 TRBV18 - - TGTGCCAGCTCACCACCGGGGATAAACACTGAAGCTTTCTTT CASSPPGINTEAFF
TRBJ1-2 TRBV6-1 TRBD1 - TGTGCCAGCAGTGAAGCTTGGGGACAGGGGGCAAGTGGCTACACCTTC CASSEAWGQGASGYTF
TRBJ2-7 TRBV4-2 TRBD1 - TGTGCCAGCAGCCCAGGGAGACAGGGCTACGAGCAGTACTTC CASSPGRQGYEQYF
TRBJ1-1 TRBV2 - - TGTGCCATCACAGGGACAACTGAAGCTTTCTTT CAITGTTEAFF
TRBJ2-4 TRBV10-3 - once TGTGCCATCAGTGGGGCAGGGAGGGGGAGTATAGCCAAAAACATTCAGTACTTC CAISGAGRGSIAKNIQYF
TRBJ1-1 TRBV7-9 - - TGTGCCAGCAGCTACTATCCCCCGGGGGGGGAAAGATTT CASSYYPPGGERF
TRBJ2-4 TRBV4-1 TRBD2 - TGCGCCAGCAGCCAAGATCCGGAACTAGCGGGCGAAAAGAAAAACATTCAGTACTTC CASSQDPELAGEKKNIQYF
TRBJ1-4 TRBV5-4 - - TGTGCCAGCAGCTGGAAGGGACCGGGGGAAAAACTGTTTTTT CASSWKGPGEKLFF
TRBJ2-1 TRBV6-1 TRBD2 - TGTGCCAGCACGCTAGCGGGGGGATACAATGAGCAGTTCTTC CASTLAGGYNEQFF
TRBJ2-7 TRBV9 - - TGTGCCAGCAGCGTATCGGCCAGTACCTACGAGCAGTACTTC CASSVSASTYEQYF
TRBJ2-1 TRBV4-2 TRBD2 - TGTGCCAGCAGCCAAAGCGGGGGGCGGGGTGAGCAGTTCTTC CASSQSGGRGEQFF
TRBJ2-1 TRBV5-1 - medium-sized TGCGCCAGCAGCCCGGGGAGGATCTACAATGAGCAGTTCTTC CASSPGRIYNEQFF
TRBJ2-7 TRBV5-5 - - TGTGCCAGCAGCTCGACAAGGTACGAGCAGTACTTC CASSSTRYEQYF
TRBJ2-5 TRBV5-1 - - TGCGCCAGCAGCCTTAGCGGACAGGCTACCCCAGAGACCCAGTACTTC CASSLSGQATPETQYF
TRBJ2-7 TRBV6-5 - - TGTGCCAGCAGCTCCGACAGCTACGAGCAGTACTTC CASSSDSYEQYF
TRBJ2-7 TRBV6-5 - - TGTGCCAGCGGACACGAGCAGTACTTC CASGHEQYF
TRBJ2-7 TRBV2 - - TGTGCCAGCAGGGAGGGCAGCCAAATATCCTACGAGCAGTACTTC CASREGSQISYEQYF
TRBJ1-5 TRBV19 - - TGTGCCAGTAGTATGGGGGGCCCGTACAATCAGCCCCAGCATTTT CASSMGGPYNQPQHF
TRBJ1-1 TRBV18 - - TGTGCCAGCTCAGTGCTGACAGTGAACACTGAAGCTTTCTTT CASSVLTVNTEAFF
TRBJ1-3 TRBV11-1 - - TGTGCCAGCAGCTTACGAGCCGGACAGATTTCTGGAAACACCATATATTTT CASSLRAGQISGNTIYF
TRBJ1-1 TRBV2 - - TGTGCCAGCAGTGTGCGAGGGGTTCTCACTGAAGCTTTCTTT CASSVRGVLTEAFF
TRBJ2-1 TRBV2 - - TGTGCCAGCAACGACAGAGGGACCTACAATGAGCAGTTCTTC CASNDRGTYNEQFF
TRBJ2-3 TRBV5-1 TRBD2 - TGCGCCAGCAGCTTGGGGGGGACTAGCGCGAGCACAGATACGCAGTATTTT CASSLGGTSASTDTQYF
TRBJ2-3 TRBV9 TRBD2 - TGTGCCAGCAGCGCCGGGACTAGCGGCACAGATACGCAGTATTTT CASSAGTSGTDTQYF
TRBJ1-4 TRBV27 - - TGTGCCAGCAGTTCTGTGGGGAGGGATGAAAAACTGTTTTTT CASSSVGRDEKLFF
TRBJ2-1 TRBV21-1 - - TGTGCCAGCAGCCTGACCGGGGGGTCCTACAATGAGCAGTTCTTC CASSLTGGSYNEQFF
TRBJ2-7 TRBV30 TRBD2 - TGTGCCTGGAAGGCCCGCGGGAGGGCCACCTACGAGCAGTACTTC CAWKARGRATYEQYF
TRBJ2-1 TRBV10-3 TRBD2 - TGTGCCATCAGTGAGTCGAGGGGAGGGAATGAGCAGTTCTTC CAISESRGGNEQFF
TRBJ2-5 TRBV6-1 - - TGTGCCAGCAGTTTCATGGGGACCCAGTACTTC CASSFMGTQYF
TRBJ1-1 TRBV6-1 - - TGTGCCAGCAGTGAGTTCCAGGTCCCTGAAGCTTTCTTT CASSEFQVPEAFF
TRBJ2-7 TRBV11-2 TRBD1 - TGTGCCAGCAGCTTAGACCGGGACAGGGAATACGAGCAGTACTTC CASSLDRDREYEQYF
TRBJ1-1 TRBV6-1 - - TGTGCCAGCATCGCAGGTAATGGTGGTGAAGCTTTCTTT CASIAGNGGEAFF
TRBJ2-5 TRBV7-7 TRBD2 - TGTGCTAGCAGCTTACGCGGGGGGGATCAAGAGACCCAGTACTTC CASSLRGGDQETQYF
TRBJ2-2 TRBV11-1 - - TGTGCCAGCAGCTTAAAAGCGAACACCGGGGAGCTGTTTTTT CASSLKANTGELFF
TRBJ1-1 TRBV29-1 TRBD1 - TGCAGCGTCTGGACAGGGGGCAGCACTGAAGCTTTCTTT CSVWTGGSTEAFF
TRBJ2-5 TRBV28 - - TGTGCCAGCAGTTTATCCCCAGGGGGGCATGAGACCCAGTACTTC CASSLSPGGHETQYF
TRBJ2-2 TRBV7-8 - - TGTGCCAGCAGCTTAGCGCTGAGTGGAGCTGCGGGCACCGGGGAGCTGTTTTTT CASSLALSGAAGTGELFF
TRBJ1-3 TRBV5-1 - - TGCGCCAGCAGTCGGGGGGACGGAAACACCATATATTTT CASSRGDGNTIYF
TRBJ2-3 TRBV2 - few TGTGCCAGCATCCTGAATTTGGATACGCAGTATTTT CASILNLDTQYF
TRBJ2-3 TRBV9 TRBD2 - TGTGCCAGCAGCGTTTTAGCGGGGGGCTTGGAGGATACGCAGTATTTT CASSVLAGGLEDTQYF
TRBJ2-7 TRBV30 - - TGTGCCTGGACCCTGGGGGCGACTTCCGGAGGCTACGAGCAGTACTTC CAWTLGATSGGYEQYF